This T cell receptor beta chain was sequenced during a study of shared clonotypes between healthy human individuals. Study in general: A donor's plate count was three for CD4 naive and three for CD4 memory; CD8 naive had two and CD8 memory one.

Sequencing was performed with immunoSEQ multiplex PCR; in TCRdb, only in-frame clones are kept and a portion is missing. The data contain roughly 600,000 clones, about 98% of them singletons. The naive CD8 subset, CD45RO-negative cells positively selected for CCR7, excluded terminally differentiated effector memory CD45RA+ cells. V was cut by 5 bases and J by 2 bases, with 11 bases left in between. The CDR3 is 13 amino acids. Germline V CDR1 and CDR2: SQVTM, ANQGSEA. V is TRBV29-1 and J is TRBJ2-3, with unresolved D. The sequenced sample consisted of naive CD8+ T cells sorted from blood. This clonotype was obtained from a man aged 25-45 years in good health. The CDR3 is CSVMMPDTDTQYF. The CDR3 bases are TGCAGCGTTATGATGCCAGACACAGATACGCAGTATTTT.